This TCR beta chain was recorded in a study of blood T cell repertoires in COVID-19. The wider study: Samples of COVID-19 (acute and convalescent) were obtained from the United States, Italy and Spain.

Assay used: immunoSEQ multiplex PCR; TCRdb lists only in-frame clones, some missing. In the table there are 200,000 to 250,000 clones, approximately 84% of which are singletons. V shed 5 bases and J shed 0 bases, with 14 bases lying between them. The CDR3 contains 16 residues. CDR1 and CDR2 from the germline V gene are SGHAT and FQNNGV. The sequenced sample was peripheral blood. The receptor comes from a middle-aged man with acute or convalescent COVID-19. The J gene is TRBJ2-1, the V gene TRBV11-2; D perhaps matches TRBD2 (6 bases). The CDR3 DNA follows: TGTGCCAGCAGCACCTTAGCGGTAACCTCCTACAATGAGCAGTTCTTC. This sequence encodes CASSTLAVTSYNEQFF.